The next 18 T cell receptor beta chains were all read from a single sample in a study of regulatory T cells in long-lasting Graves disease. Described time point: persistent/refractory GD, antithyroid drugs over 5 years with positive TRAb. TCR sequences were obtained from RNA taken from PBMCs. Sequencing libraries for TCR beta were prepared with iRepertoire HTBI primers and Arm-PCR of CDR3 regions. TCRdb analysed the multiplex PCR reads with MiXCR anew, one entry per CDR3 protein. In the table there are about 470,000 distinct CDR3 sequences, about 22% of which are singletons. The sample in question was peripheral blood mononuclear cells (PBMCs), obtained when the disease was refractory, from a patient treated with antithyroid drugs. The receptors derive from a female donor with Graves disease.

This clonotype was seen ten or more times. The genes are TRBV15 and TRBJ2-6; D may match TRBD1 or TRBD2 (5 bases each). Germline values: CDR1 LNHNV, CDR2 YYDKDF (reference sequence). CDR3 length: 17 residues. V was trimmed by 0 bases and J by 0 bases, leaving 9 bases between them. The CDR3 sequence: CATSRDRGISGANVLTF. In DNA, the CDR3 is TGTGCCACCAGCAGAGATCGGGGCATCTCTGGGGCCAACGTCCTGACTTTC.

This clonotype was picked up a small number of times. V usage is TRBV29-1 and J usage is TRBJ1-4; tentative D call: TRBD1 (6 bases). The CDR3 has 14 amino acids. The germline V gene has CDR1 SQVTM and CDR2 ANQGSEA. V lost 7 bases to trimming and J lost 11 bases, with 23 bases between them. For the CDR3, the DNA is TGCAGCGCCGTTGATAAGGGGGGCGCGCAGAAACTGTTTTTT. Amino acid sequence: CSAVDKGGAQKLFF.

A few counts support this clonotype. CDR3 amino acids: CSARDFDRRVGEQYF. The CDR3 DNA reads TGCAGTGCTAGAGATTTCGATCGGAGGGTAGGGGAGCAGTACTTC. The chain recombines TRBV20-1 with TRBJ2-7; D may be TRBD2 (6 bases). Germline-derived CDR1 and CDR2 are DFQATT and SNEGSKA (reference sequence). CDR3 length: 15 residues. Trimming removed 0 bases from V and 7 bases from J, with 19 bases in between.

This clonotype was observed at least ten times. The chain recombines TRBV29-1 with TRBJ2-5; the D is unclear. Trimming took off 1 base at V and 0 bases at J, with 6 bases between the two ends. CDR3 length: 13 residues. In germline, CDR1 is SQVTM, CDR2 ANQGSEA. In DNA, the CDR3 is TGCAGCGTTGAAGGCCAGTACCAAGAGACCCAGTACTTC. Its protein product is CSVEGQYQETQYF.

The chain carries TRBV9 and TRBJ1-5, with D hard to call. Germline lookup yields CDR1 SGDLS and CDR2 YYNGEE. The V and J ends lost 2 bases and 1 base respectively, with 13 bases between them. The CDR3 has 16 residues. CDR3 amino acids: CASSVDGSASNQPQHF. CDR3 DNA sequence: TGTGCCAGCAGCGTGGACGGGTCCGCAAGCAATCAGCCCCAGCATTTT.

This chain connects TRBV12-3 or TRBV12-4 to TRBJ2-2; D may be TRBD1 (5 bases). The CDR3 totals 13 residues. Trimming stripped 2 bases from V and 6 bases from J, with 7 bases between. Here the CDR3 DNA reads TGTGCCAGCAGTTTATTAGGGGCCGGGGAGCTGTTTTTT. Protein: CASSLLGAGELFF.

The genes are TRBV9 and TRBJ2-5; D might be TRBD2 (6 bases). The V end lost 2 bases, the J end lost 1 base, and 12 bases lay between the germline ends. Germline CDR1 and CDR2: SGDLS and YYNGEE. The CDR3 spans 15 residues. The CDR3 coding sequence is TGTGCCAGCAGCGTCCTGGCGGGGTCCCAAGAGACCCAGTACTTC. Encoded protein: CASSVLAGSQETQYF.

This clonotype has more than one count but fewer than ten. The chain has TRBV7-9 and TRBJ1-2; 10 bases are a match to TRBD1. The CDR3 runs to 16 residues. V shed 4 bases and J 5 bases; nucleotides not matched to a gene: 10. Germline V CDR1 and CDR2: SEHNR, FQNEAQ (reference sequence). CDR3 loop: CASSSIGTGVLYGYTF. The CDR3 nucleotides read TGTGCCAGCAGCTCAATCGGGACAGGGGTCCTTTATGGCTACACCTTC.

This clonotype was counted ten times or more. Germline and junction disagree at one end, which may indicate a read error. The J gene is TRBJ1-1, the V gene TRBV14; D is ambiguous. The length of the CDR3 is 13 residues. Germline-derived CDR1 and CDR2 are SGHDN and FVKESK. CDR3 in amino acids: CASSQVMNTEAFF. CDR3 nucleotide sequence: TGTGCCAGCAGTCAAGTTATGAACACTGAAGCTTTCTTT.

The chain has TRBV3-1 and TRBJ2-7; D is unresolved. The CDR3 covers 14 residues. V shed 1 base and J shed 3 bases, with 10 bases lying between them. The germline gives CDR1 LGHDT, CDR2 YNNKEL (reference sequence). CDR3 nucleotides: TGTGCCAGCAGCCAAGTGCCGACAAGCTACGAGCAGTACTTC. Its translation is CASSQVPTSYEQYF.

The sample holds many counts of this clonotype. The chain links TRBV5-4 to TRBJ2-5, with TRBD1 identical over 8 bases. This CDR3 has 14 residues. The germline CDR1 and CDR2 sequences are SGHNT and YYREEE (reference sequence). V shed 4 bases, J shed 9 bases, and the junction held 11 bases outside the gene matches. This CDR3 is CASSTGTGWAAQYF. CDR3 DNA: TGTGCCAGCAGCACCGGGACAGGTTGGGCGGCCCAGTACTTC. The entire variable domain, with the rest obtained from reference TRBV5-4 and TRBJ2-5, is as follows: ETGVTQSPTHLIKTRGQQVTLRCSSQSGHNTVSWYQQALGQGPQFIFQYYREEENGRGNFPPRFSGLQFPNYSSELNVNALELDDSALYLCASSTGTGWAAQYFGPGTRLLVL.

The chain is built from TRBV12-3 or TRBV12-4 and TRBJ1-1, with D hard to call. The CDR3 extends over 14 amino acids. Trimming pared 2 bases from V and 2 bases from J, leaving 9 bases between. CDR3 sequence (DNA): TGTGCCAGCAGTTTAAGAGAGCCCAACACTGAAGCTTTCTTT. The encoded protein is CASSLREPNTEAFF.

This clonotype was detected only a few times. The chain carries TRBV14 and TRBJ2-1; weak D call: TRBD2 (6 bases). Trimming cost V 3 bases and J 2 bases, with 20 bases left between them. The germline gives CDR1 SGHDN, CDR2 FVKESK. CDR3 size: 18 residues. CDR3 in DNA: TGTGCCAGCAGCCACCGACATGCCCGAGCGGGTGCCTACAATGAGCAGTTCTTC. Translation: CASSHRHARAGAYNEQFF.

About this clonotype itself: This may stem from a read error, because a much larger clone lies one nucleotide away. The chain couples TRBV6-1 to TRBJ2-7; TRBD2 matches 7 bases. V gave up 6 bases and J gave up 6 bases; unmatched junction bases: 8. Germline V gene sequence: CDR1 MNHNS, CDR2 SASEGT. The CDR3 is made up of 13 amino acids. The CDR3 bases are TGTGCCAGCAGGCTTCCCGGGGAGGGCGAGCAGTACTTC. Translated, it gives CASRLPGEGEQYF.

The table lists this clonotype with many counts. The V call is TRBV28, the J call TRBJ1-2; tentatively, D is TRBD1 (5 bases). Trimming took 4 bases from V and 4 from J, leaving 16 bases between them. The CDR3 is 15 amino acids. Looked up from germline, CDR1 is MDHEN and CDR2 is SYDVKM. CDR3 loop: CASSSRAGGVYGYTF. CDR3 in DNA: TGTGCCAGCAGTTCCCGAGCCGGGGGAGTCTATGGCTACACCTTC.

The gene calls are TRBV2 and TRBJ2-1; D remains ambiguous. The germline V and J ends were trimmed by 0 bases and 6 bases, with 6 bases remaining between them. This CDR3 comprises 13 residues. Germline loops: CDR1 SNHLY, CDR2 FYNNEI. CDR3 in DNA: TGTGCCAGCAGTGAAGCGCTCAGCAATGAGCAGTTCTTC. This codes for CASSEALSNEQFF.

The table lists this clonotype with a few counts. This chain connects TRBV20-1 to TRBJ2-7, with 11 bases aligning to TRBD2. Germline loops: CDR1 DFQATT, CDR2 SNEGSKA (reference sequence). V lost 6 bases to trimming and J lost 6 bases; unmatched junction nucleotides: 10. The CDR3 is 14 amino acids. This CDR3 reads CSAINSGRALEQYF. In nucleotides, the CDR3 is TGCAGTGCCATCAATAGCGGGAGGGCCCTCGAGCAGTACTTC.

This clonotype was seen repeatedly, ten times or more. The V and J genes are TRBV29-1 and TRBJ1-2; 11 bases are a match to TRBD1. The J segment lost 5 bases and the V segment lost 7 bases, leaving 6 bases of the junction unmatched. From germline, CDR1 is SQVTM and CDR2 ANQGSEA. The CDR3 is 13 residues long. The CDR3 region has the DNA TGCAGCGGGTCGGACAGGGGGCTGTATGGCTACACCTTC. It is translated as CSGSDRGLYGYTF.